Sequencing of this T cell receptor beta chain was carried out in a study of neurological immune-mediated disorders (dated by TCRdb to between 2017 and 2020). Regarding the complete study: Peripheral blood TCR-beta repertoires from patients with HTLV-I-associated myelopathy (HAM/TSP), patients with multiple sclerosis, and healthy controls were compared in the study using UMI-based sequencing. Longitudinal samples, technical triplicates and paired sorted CD4+ and CD8+ T-cell subsets, alongside PBMC samples, were included among the 106 TCR-beta libraries. The cohort included around 70 subjects: approximately 15 with HAM/TSP, some 34 with multiple sclerosis, and 20 healthy controls. The full study reports these points: TCR clonal expansion was highest in HAM/TSP patients and lowest in MS patients, with MS patients falling below even healthy controls. No identical CDR3 amino acid sequences were found to be shared among expanded clones across subjects, suggesting that TCR-beta repertoires were private in all groups.

cDNA was synthesized by template-switch 5'RACE using a primer with a 10-nucleotide random unique molecular identifier that tagged each TCR transcript. Every sequencing run covered 15-18 subjects and yielded more than 160 million TCR-beta sequences. Total RNA was extracted with the RNeasy kit. Using the KAPA Real-time Library Amplification kit, TCR-beta VDJ regions were amplified with primers for the TCR constant region and the 5'RACE anchor. Sample indexes and Illumina adaptors were added in a first PCR, and a second PCR then increased library yield. After Ampure bead purification, the roughly 650 bp TCR product was size-selected on a 2% E-gel SizeSelection system. Before pooling, library quality was assessed on a Bioanalyzer, concentration was determined with Qubit, and library quantification was performed with the Kapa Library Quantification kit. An Illumina HiSeq 2500 sequenced the libraries paired-end 2 x 150 bp. To increase sequence diversity, about 23-30% phiX was spiked into each library pool. In the original analysis: Quality-filtered reads were processed with the UMI-based MiGEC pipeline, which removed over 80% of raw TCR sequences during error correction. VDJ genes were aligned to IMGT germline references, and clonotypes were defined by unique CDR3 amino acid sequence plus V-J genes. VDJtools evaluated clonal expansion, Shannon diversity and CDR3 relatedness (CalcPairwiseDistances, ClusterSamples); CLCbio workbench built phylogenetic trees. Expanded clones were defined as having at least 8 unique UMIs, based on coefficient-of-variation modelling across technical triplicates. Clones were called with MiXCR by TCRdb after fastp trimmed the public reads at Q25, and only in-frame beta chains were retained. Rows with one shared CDR3 protein collapse into an entry with the most common genes and DNA. TCRdb, not the original authors, processed these V and J calls. Recorded for this sample are around 21,000 distinct CDR3 sequences; approximately 7.3% of them occurred a single time. Of the sample, roughly 17% is held by the ten largest clones.

V and J are trimmed by 2 bases and 3 bases, and the gene matches miss 10 bases of the junction. Measured from the cysteine to the phenylalanine, the CDR3 is 18 residues long. Only the CDR3 DNA stays, 54 bases, in frame from base 1. The germline V gene gives CDR1 as MNHEY and CDR2 as SVGAGI. Many counts were recorded for this clonotype. What this receptor recognizes is not known. One base away there is no much larger clone; base qualities are not given. TCR libraries for sorted subsets were made from 950,000 to 1,000,000 sorted CD4+ or CD8+ T cells. PBMCs were separated from peripheral blood using Ficoll-Hypaque density gradient centrifugation and then cryopreserved in liquid nitrogen. The study also sequenced paired sorted CD4+ and CD8+ subsets from healthy controls, HAM/TSP patients and MS patients.

The receptor was isolated from a woman aged 25 to 39 with HTLV-1-associated myelopathy (HAM/TSP). The chain is made from TRBV6-5 and TRBJ2-2, and TRBD2 matches 9 of the central bases. Source material: CD8+ T cells from blood. CDR3 protein: CASSYLAGMQLYTGELFF. Here is the DNA: TGTGCCAGCAGTTACCTAGCGGGGATGCAATTGTACACCGGGGAGCTGTTTTTT.